The 29 T cell receptor beta chains below were found in one sample sequenced in a study of neurological immune-mediated disorders (dated by TCRdb to the late 2010s). Library preparation was by 5' RACE. For sequencing, an Illumina HiSeq 2500 was employed. The public reads were reprocessed in TCRdb via fastp at Q25 and MiXCR, keeping in-frame beta chains. Each CDR3 protein appears once, grouped with its most common genes and DNA. This sample gives roughly 62,000 distinct CDR3 sequences in total; more than 9.5% of them show up just once. Less than 2% of the sample belongs to the ten largest clones. The specimen was PBMCs. Every receptor here comes from a man between 60 and 70 years old in good health.

This clonotype was seen ten or more times. The chain employs TRBV6-5 and TRBJ2-1; 7 positions match TRBD2. Per the germline V gene, CDR1 is MNHEY and CDR2 is SVGAGI. V was pared by 4 bases and J by 9 bases, with 12 bases of the junction left unmatched. The CDR3 has 15 residues. The CDR3 sequence: CASSFSASGGIEQFF. Written as DNA, the CDR3 is TGTGCCAGCAGTTTCTCGGCTAGCGGTGGTATTGAGCAGTTCTTC.

This clonotype was seen repeatedly, ten times or more. The chain carries TRBV5-1 and TRBJ2-1; 8 bases are a match to TRBD1. There are 14 residues in the CDR3. The V segment lost 3 bases and the J segment 7 bases; nucleotides outside the gene matches: 6. Germline values: CDR1 SGHRS, CDR2 YFSETQ. The CDR3 DNA is TGCGCCAGCAGCTGGACAGGGTTGGGGAATGAGCAGTTCTTC. It translates to CASSWTGLGNEQFF.

There are many counts of this clonotype. The rearrangement joins TRBV20-1 to TRBJ2-5, with D hard to call. V lost 3 bases, J lost 5 bases, and 10 bases lay in between. The CDR3 has 12 residues. Germline CDR1 and CDR2: DFQATT and SNEGSKA (reference sequence). The CDR3 DNA reads as TGCAGTGCTAGCGGGCCCGGGGAGACCCAGTACTTC. The encoded protein is CSASGPGETQYF.

This clonotype showed up many times. V usage is TRBV14 and J usage is TRBJ1-1, with D unresolved. Germline CDR1 is SGHDN and CDR2 is FVKESK. Trimming cost V 4 bases and J 0 bases, with 9 bases left between them. This CDR3 spans 14 amino acids. DNA of the CDR3: TGTGCCAGCAGCCCTAGACACCTGAACACTGAAGCTTTCTTT. Protein: CASSPRHLNTEAFF. Full variable domain (rest looked up from reference TRBV14 and TRBJ1-1): EAGVTQFPSHSVIEKGQTVTLRCDPISGHDNLYWYRRVMGKEIKFLLHFVKESKQDESGMPNNRFLAERTGGTYSTLKVQPAELEDSGVYFCASSPRHLNTEAFFGQGTRLTVV.

This clonotype came up many times. The chain joins TRBV4-3 to TRBJ2-3, with D possibly being TRBD1 (5 bases). Trimming took off 2 bases at V and 4 bases at J, with 16 bases between the two ends. This CDR3 has 16 residues. Germline assignment: CDR1 LGHNA and CDR2 YSLEER. The CDR3 bases are TGCGCCAGCAGCCAAAACGGGCAGGGTAACCCAGATACGCAGTATTTT. Translation: CASSQNGQGNPDTQYF.

This clonotype was detected many times. The chain carries TRBV29-1 and TRBJ1-1; D perhaps matches TRBD1 (5 bases). CDR3 size: 14 residues. Trimming took 3 bases from V and 1 from J, leaving 12 bases between them. CDR1 SQVTM and CDR2 ANQGSEA come from the germline V gene. The CDR3 sequence: CSVDWAGKNTEAFF. The CDR3 DNA reads TGCAGCGTTGATTGGGCAGGGAAGAACACTGAAGCTTTCTTT.

In this sample, this clonotype turned up many times. The rearrangement links TRBV5-5 to TRBJ2-4; D is unresolved. The CDR3 has 14 residues. The germline gives CDR1 SGHKS, CDR2 YYEKEE (reference sequence). V was cut by 7 bases and J by 0 bases, with 11 bases left in between. CDR3 amino acids: CASGPILAKNIQYF. The CDR3 DNA reads TGTGCCAGCGGACCGATACTAGCCAAAAACATTCAGTACTTC. Drawing the rest from reference TRBV5-5 and TRBJ2-4, the complete variable domain is DAGVTQSPTHLIKTRGQQVTLRCSPISGHKSVSWYQQVLGQGPQFIFQYYEKEERGRGNFPDRFSARQFPNYSSELNVNALLLGDSALYLCASGPILAKNIQYFGAGTRLSVL.

This clonotype was counted many times. CDR3 DNA sequence: TGTGCCAGCAGCTTAGACGCCGGGCCCCAGCATTTT. Protein: CASSLDAGPQHF. The gene calls are TRBV7-9 and TRBJ1-5; no clear D gene. The CDR3 covers 12 residues. Germline V gives CDR1 SEHNR, CDR2 FQNEAQ (reference sequence). Trimming pared 1 base from V and 9 bases from J, leaving 7 bases between. The full variable domain, with the rest looked up from reference TRBV7-9 and TRBJ1-5, is DTGVSQNPRHKITKRGQNVTFRCDPISEHNRLYWYRQTLGQGPEFLTYFQNEAQLEKSRLLSDRFSAERPKGSFSTLEIQRTEQGDSAMYLCASSLDAGPQHFGDGTRLSIL.

This clonotype appeared many times. This sequence joins TRBV20-1 and TRBJ2-3; D is uncertain. The CDR3 runs 11 residues. The germline V gene has CDR1 DFQATT and CDR2 SNEGSKA (reference sequence). V dropped 3 bases and J dropped 6 bases, with 7 bases sitting between them. The CDR3 bases are TGCAGTGCTAGCACCTTGGATACGCAGTATTTT. It encodes CSASTLDTQYF.

This clonotype was counted between two and nine times. A much larger clone lies a single base off, so this may be a read error. The chain combines TRBV5-1 with TRBJ2-7, with a weak D call TRBD1 (6 bases). The CDR3 has 13 residues. Germline lookup yields CDR1 SGHRS and CDR2 YFSETQ. The CDR3 nucleotides are TGCGCCAGCAGCCCCCGGGACAACTACGACCAGTACTTC. Translation: CASSPRDNYDQYF.

This clonotype was counted many times. The V and J genes are TRBV7-9 and TRBJ2-5; 7 bases fit TRBD1. J was trimmed by 1 base and V by 0 bases; bases with no gene match: 2. CDR3 length equals 15 residues. The germline V gene encodes CDR1 SEHNR and CDR2 FQNEAQ (reference sequence). The CDR3 DNA follows: TGTGCCAGCAGCTTAGCCACAGGGGTCCAAGAGACCCAGTACTTC. This encodes CASSLATGVQETQYF.

This clonotype was seen at least ten times. V and J are TRBV6-2 or TRBV6-3 and TRBJ2-5; 9 nucleotides line up with TRBD2. The CDR3 runs to 15 residues. Germline V CDR1 and CDR2: MNHEY, SVGEGT. With 2 bases clipped from V and 3 bases from J, the junction kept 4 bases outside the gene matches. CDR3 residues: CASSYEASGKETQYF. For the CDR3, the DNA is TGTGCCAGCAGTTACGAAGCTAGCGGGAAAGAGACCCAGTACTTC.

This clonotype was seen many times. The chain is built from TRBV30 and TRBJ1-5; possible D gene TRBD1, 6 bases. The CDR3 covers 15 residues. Trimming pared 1 base from V and 3 bases from J, leaving 13 bases between. Germline-derived CDR1 and CDR2 are GTSNPN and SVGIG (reference sequence). For the CDR3, the DNA is TGTGCCTGGAGTGAAGACGGACAGCTCAATCAGCCCCAGCATTTT. Amino acid sequence: CAWSEDGQLNQPQHF.

This clonotype was picked up many times. The rearrangement uses TRBV29-1 and TRBJ2-2, with 9 bases matching TRBD1. The CDR3 has 14 residues. V gave up 6 bases and J gave up 2 bases; unmatched junction bases: 4. Germline CDR1 reads SQVTM; CDR2 reads ANQGSEA. In nucleotides, the CDR3 is TGCAGCGTCGGACAGGGGACTAACACCGGGGAGCTGTTTTTT. Encoded protein: CSVGQGTNTGELFF.

Ten or more counts support this clonotype. V and J are TRBV5-1 and TRBJ2-2; D assignment may be TRBD1 or TRBD2 (5 bases each). Trimming cost V 0 bases and J 7 bases, with 13 bases left between them. CDR3 length: 15 amino acids. Germline CDR1 is SGHRS and CDR2 is YFSETQ. CDR3 nucleotide sequence: TGCGCCAGCAGCTTGGCCACGGGACCCGGCGGGGAGCTGTTTTTT. Residues: CASSLATGPGGELFF.

This clonotype was picked up many times. This sequence joins TRBV15 and TRBJ1-4; no clear D. The germline V gene has CDR1 LNHNV and CDR2 YYDKDF (reference sequence). The CDR3 extends over 12 amino acids. Trimming removed 0 bases from V and 10 bases from J, with 6 bases in between. The CDR3 sequence is CATSREIGKLFF. In DNA form, the CDR3 reads TGTGCCACCAGCAGAGAGATTGGAAAACTGTTTTTT.

This clonotype was seen just once. V usage is TRBV29-1 and J usage is TRBJ2-3; 12 positions agree with TRBD2. V shed 6 bases and J 4 bases; nucleotides not matched to a gene: 8. Germline V lookup: CDR1 SQVTM, CDR2 ANQGSEA. CDR3 length equals 15 residues. DNA of the CDR3: TGCAGCGTAGAACCTAGCGGGGGGGTCCCAGATACGCAGTATTTT. It translates to CSVEPSGGVPDTQYF.

The sample holds many counts of this clonotype. The chain couples TRBV4-3 to TRBJ2-1, with D maybe TRBD2 (6 bases). The CDR3 contains 17 residues. Trimming removed 1 base at V and 0 bases at J, with 13 bases between. Looked up from germline, CDR1 is LGHNA and CDR2 is YSLEER. The CDR3 DNA follows: TGCGCCAGCAGCCAAGGAGTTCCGACTAGCTCCTACAATGAGCAGTTCTTC. Its translation is CASSQGVPTSSYNEQFF.

This clonotype showed up many times. Being one base from a much bigger clone, this may be a read error. This rearrangement joins TRBV9 to TRBJ2-2, with 8 bases lining up with TRBD2. The CDR3 runs 15 residues. CDR1 and CDR2 (germline): SGDLS, YYNGEE. CDR3 in amino acids: CVSSGGAISTGELFF. In DNA, the CDR3 is TGTGTCAGCAGCGGGGGCGCCATATCCACCGGGGAGCTGTTTTTT.

The CDR3 is CASSERQESQYF. For the CDR3, the DNA is TGTGCCAGCTCAGAAAGACAGGAAAGCCAGTACTTC. V and J are TRBV18 and TRBJ2-7; possible D gene TRBD1, 6 bases. The CDR3 is 12 amino acids. Trimming removed 5 bases at V and 10 bases at J, with 15 bases between. Germline loops: CDR1 KGHSH, CDR2 LQKENI.

This clonotype came up many times. The chain couples TRBV25-1 to TRBJ1-2; D is unresolved. V lost 3 bases and J lost 8, with 10 bases in between. Germline V CDR1 and CDR2: MGHDK, SYGVNS. The CDR3 spans 12 residues. This chain's CDR3 is CASSEAFGGYTF. The CDR3 DNA sequence: TGTGCCAGCAGTGAGGCCTTCGGGGGCTACACCTTC.

This clonotype appeared many times. CDR3 residues: CASSYSKVNTEAFF. CDR3 in DNA: TGTGCCAGCAGTTACTCGAAGGTGAACACTGAAGCTTTCTTT. The V call is TRBV6-6, the J call TRBJ1-1, with no clear D. The germline V gene has CDR1 MNHNY and CDR2 SVGAGI (reference sequence). The CDR3 totals 14 residues. The ends were cut back, 0 bases at V and 0 bases at J, with 5 bases in the middle.

This clonotype was seen more than once but under ten times. The CDR3 DNA reads TGTGCCAGCACCCGAGCGGGGGCGAGCACAGATACGCAGTATTTT. Translating it yields CASTRAGASTDTQYF. The chain uses TRBV6-5 and TRBJ2-3; 8 bases align to TRBD2. Germline CDR1 reads MNHEY; CDR2 reads SVGAGI. The CDR3 covers 15 residues. V was pared by 7 bases and J by 0 bases, with 6 bases of the junction left unmatched.

This clonotype was recorded many times. The genes are TRBV20-1 and TRBJ1-2, with D perhaps TRBD1 (5 bases). Trimming removed 6 bases from V and 4 bases from J, with 12 bases in between. From germline, CDR1 is DFQATT and CDR2 SNEGSKA (reference sequence). The CDR3 consists of 12 residues. DNA for the CDR3: TGCAGTGCGAGGGGCGTTGGCTATGGCTACACCTTC. Translation: CSARGVGYGYTF.

This clonotype was seen many times. This chain joins TRBV7-2 and TRBJ2-7; D gene ambiguous. V was clipped by 5 bases and J by 1 base, with 3 bases between them. This CDR3 region has 11 residues. From germline, CDR1 is SGHTA and CDR2 FQGNSA. CDR3 residues: CASSISYEQYF. CDR3 nucleotides: TGTGCCAGCAGCATTTCCTACGAGCAGTACTTC.

This clonotype was seen more than once but under ten times. The genes are TRBV7-2 and TRBJ2-2; TRBD1 is a possible D gene (7 bases). The CDR3 has 16 amino acids. V lost 1 base and J lost 4, with 13 bases in between. CDR1 and CDR2 (germline): SGHTA, FQGNSA. The CDR3 spells CASSLVGQGGTGELFF. The CDR3 region has the DNA TGTGCCAGCAGCTTAGTCGGGCAGGGGGGCACCGGGGAGCTGTTTTTT. Full variable domain (missing parts from reference TRBV7-2 and TRBJ2-2): GAGVSQSPSNKVTEKGKDVELRCDPISGHTALYWYRQSLGQGLEFLIYFQGNSAPDKSGLPSDRFSAERTGGSVSTLTIQRTQQEDSAVYLCASSLVGQGGTGELFFGEGSRLTVL.

This clonotype was counted ten times or more. V usage is TRBV6-1 and J usage is TRBJ2-1; D possibly corresponds to TRBD1 (5 bases). Trimming took 6 bases from V and 5 from J, leaving 8 bases between them. Germline lookup yields CDR1 MNHNS and CDR2 SASEGT. CDR3 length: 12 amino acids. DNA for the CDR3: TGTGCCAGCAGAGTGACAGACAATGAGCAGTTCTTC. This translates into CASRVTDNEQFF.

This clonotype was seen ten or more times. The V call is TRBV12-3 or TRBV12-4, the J call TRBJ1-5; D remains ambiguous. V was shortened by 8 bases and J by 4 bases, with 12 bases between the two germline ends. This CDR3 is 13 amino acids long. CDR3 protein: CASDWAGNQPQHF. As DNA, the CDR3 is TGTGCCAGCGATTGGGCAGGTAATCAGCCCCAGCATTTT.

This clonotype was seen many times. This chain joins TRBV25-1 and TRBJ1-4, with D perhaps matching TRBD1 (6 bases). In germline, CDR1 is MGHDK, CDR2 SYGVNS. Trimming cost V 5 bases and J 5 bases, with 12 bases left between them. CDR3 length equals 14 residues. The CDR3 loop is CASSPYRDNEKLFF. CDR3 sequence (DNA): TGTGCCAGCAGTCCGTACAGGGACAATGAAAAACTGTTTTTT.